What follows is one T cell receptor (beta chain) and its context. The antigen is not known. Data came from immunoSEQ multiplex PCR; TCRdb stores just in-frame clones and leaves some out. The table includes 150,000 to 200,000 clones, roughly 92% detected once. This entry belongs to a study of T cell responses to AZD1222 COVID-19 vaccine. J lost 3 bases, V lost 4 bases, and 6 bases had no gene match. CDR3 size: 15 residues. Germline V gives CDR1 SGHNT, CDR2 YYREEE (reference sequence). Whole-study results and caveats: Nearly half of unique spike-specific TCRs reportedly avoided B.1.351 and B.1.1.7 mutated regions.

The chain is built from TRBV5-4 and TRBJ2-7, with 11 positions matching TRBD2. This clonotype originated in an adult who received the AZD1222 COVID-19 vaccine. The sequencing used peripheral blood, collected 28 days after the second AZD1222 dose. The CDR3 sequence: CASSEGTSGFYEQYF. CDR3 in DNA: TGTGCCAGCAGCGAGGGGACTAGCGGCTTCTACGAGCAGTACTTC.